The 13 T cell receptor beta chains presented below share a single source sample, sequenced in a study of blood T cell repertoires in COVID-19. Sequencing used immunoSEQ multiplex PCR; TCRdb keeps in-frame clones, though not all of them. The sample holds some 220,000 clones, 83% seen once. The material sequenced was peripheral blood. These TCRs come from a human donor in a cohort sampled during active COVID-19.

This clone was picked up a small number of times. V is TRBV6-1 and J is TRBJ1-1; 7 bases agree with TRBD1. V shed 2 bases, J shed 1 base, and the junction held 4 bases outside the gene matches. This CDR3 is 15 amino acids long. Germline V gene data show CDR1 as MNHNS and CDR2 as SASEGT. The CDR3 sequence is CASSERQGWNTEAFF. The CDR3 DNA reads TGTGCCAGCAGTGAAAGACAGGGTTGGAACACTGAAGCTTTCTTT.

CDR3 sequence (DNA): TGTGCCAGCAGCCAAGGGCAGGGGACGTACGAGCAGTACTTC. This encodes CASSQGQGTYEQYF. The chain links TRBV4-2 to TRBJ2-7, with D perhaps matching TRBD1 (6 bases). The germline CDR1 and CDR2 sequences are LGHNA and YNFKEQ. This CDR3 comprises 14 residues. The germline V and J ends were trimmed by 1 base and 4 bases, with 11 bases remaining between them.

This clone has a handful of counts. The V and J genes are TRBV7-2 and TRBJ2-7; D gene ambiguous. V dropped 4 bases and J dropped 6 bases, with 10 bases sitting between them. Germline CDR1 SGHTA, CDR2 FQGNSA. This CDR3 is built from 12 residues. The CDR3 sequence is CASSSYLSEQYF. The CDR3 DNA sequence: TGTGCCAGCAGCTCCTACCTCTCCGAGCAGTACTTC.

The rearrangement joins TRBV9 to TRBJ2-3, with a possible D match to TRBD2 (6 bases). With 0 bases removed from V and 2 bases from J, the gap between germline ends came to 10 bases. Per germline, CDR1 SGDLS and CDR2 YYNGEE. The CDR3 contains 15 residues. CDR3: CASSVAREPTDTQYF. In DNA form, the CDR3 reads TGTGCCAGCAGCGTAGCCCGGGAGCCCACAGATACGCAGTATTTT. Full variable domain (missing parts from reference TRBV9 and TRBJ2-3): DSGVTQTPKHLITATGQRVTLRCSPRSGDLSVYWYQQSLDQGLQFLIQYYNGEERAKGNILERFSAQQFPDLHSELNLSSLELGDSALYFCASSVAREPTDTQYFGPGTRLTVL.

This clone appeared many times. The CDR3: CASSSGSTSRLYGQYF. The CDR3 DNA reads TGTGCCAGCAGTTCCGGGTCGACGTCGCGCCTCTACGGCCAGTACTTC. The chain has TRBV6-5 and TRBJ2-7, with D hard to call. Germline V gene data show CDR1 as MNHEY and CDR2 as SVGAGI. Trimming left V 4 bases short and J 10 bases short, with 26 bases between. This CDR3 spans 16 amino acids.

This chain uses TRBV7-3 with TRBJ2-3; 9 nucleotides align to TRBD2. The CDR3 is 15 amino acids. The ends lost 6 bases at V and 2 bases at J; junction bases unmatched: 6. Germline CDR1 is SGHTA and CDR2 is FQGTGA. DNA of the CDR3: TGTGCCAGCAGGTCAGCGGGGGGACACACAGATACGCAGTATTTT. Amino acids: CASRSAGGHTDTQYF.

This chain uses TRBV27 with TRBJ1-2, with D tentatively TRBD1 (6 bases). Trimming pared 1 base from V and 4 bases from J, leaving 22 bases between. The CDR3 extends over 18 amino acids. The germline V gene encodes CDR1 MNHEY and CDR2 SMNVEV (reference sequence). CDR3 DNA: TGTGCCAGCAGTTTATGGGCCCCACTACAGGGCTCCGCCTATGGCTACACCTTC. It codes for CASSLWAPLQGSAYGYTF.

This sequence joins TRBV11-2 and TRBJ2-2, with 10 bases matching TRBD1. Losses at the gene ends were 5 bases for V and 5 bases for J; bases not matched to a gene: 8. Germline V gene sequence: CDR1 SGHAT, CDR2 FQNNGV. This CDR3 is built from 16 residues. DNA for the CDR3: TGTGCCAGCAGCCACGGGGACAGGGGTTATACCGGGGAGCTGTTTTTT. Protein product: CASSHGDRGYTGELFF.

The gene calls are TRBV6-5 and TRBJ1-2; D unclear. The germline CDR1 and CDR2 sequences are MNHEY and SVGAGI. Trimming removed 6 bases at V and 3 bases at J, with 11 bases between. The CDR3 runs 13 residues. In DNA form, the CDR3 reads TGTGCCAGCAGACGTAGTCGAGACTATGGCTACACCTTC. It yields the protein CASRRSRDYGYTF.

This sequence joins TRBV6-5 and TRBJ2-3; 11 nucleotides match TRBD2. The CDR3 consists of 16 residues. Germline CDR1 MNHEY, CDR2 SVGAGI. The V and J ends lost 0 bases and 3 bases, in that order; junction bases with no gene match: 2. The DNA of the CDR3 is TGTGCCAGCAGTTACTCGCTAGCGGGGGGTACAGATACGCAGTATTTT. Amino acid sequence: CASSYSLAGGTDTQYF.

This rearrangement joins TRBV5-1 to TRBJ2-3, with TRBD1 identical over 10 bases. Per the germline V gene, CDR1 is SGHRS and CDR2 is YFSETQ. The CDR3 extends over 16 amino acids. The V segment lost 0 bases and the J segment 4 bases; nucleotides outside the gene matches: 5. In nucleotides, the CDR3 is TGCGCCAGCAGCTTGGAGACAGGGGGCAGAGCAGATACGCAGTATTTT. Amino acids: CASSLETGGRADTQYF.

This clone occurred a few times. CDR3 residues: CATSDEQLESFF. The CDR3 DNA reads TGTGCCACCAGTGATGAACAGTTAGAGTCGTTCTTC. The chain has TRBV24-1 and TRBJ2-1; D gene uncertain. CDR3 size: 12 residues. V lost 3 bases and J lost 15, with 14 bases in between. The germline V gene has CDR1 KGHDR and CDR2 SFDVKD.

The count of this clone is one. This sequence joins TRBV27 and TRBJ1-5; D possibly corresponds to TRBD1 (5 bases). Trimming left V 4 bases short and J 0 bases short, with 7 bases between. From germline, CDR1 is MNHEY and CDR2 SMNVEV (reference sequence). The length of the CDR3 is 14 residues. The CDR3: CASSSTASNQPQHF. For the CDR3, the DNA is TGTGCCAGCAGTTCGACAGCTAGCAATCAGCCCCAGCATTTT.